Below are 15 T cell receptor beta chains sequenced from a single sample in a study of T-cell memory formation after mild COVID-19. TCRdb reprocessed the 5' RACE reads via MiXCR and lists one record per CDR3 protein. Among around 370,000 distinct CDR3 sequences listed, about 21% were seen once. Sequencing used PBMCs or a T cell subset sorted from them (not recorded which). These receptors were taken from an adult woman who had mild COVID-19 (a few samples of this study predate the infection). Cell type and time point are not known.

V gene TRBV7-8 combines with J gene TRBJ2-6; D may match TRBD1 or TRBD2 (5 bases each). Deletions cut 3 bases from V and 0 bases from J, with 15 bases between. This CDR3 contains 18 residues. The V gene's germline CDR1 is SGHVS and CDR2 FQNEAQ. The CDR3 region is CASSLFRDGTSGANVLTF. In nucleotides, the CDR3 is TGTGCCAGCAGCTTGTTCCGGGACGGAACCTCTGGGGCCAACGTCCTGACTTTC.

The chain uses TRBV29-1 and TRBJ1-2, with 8 bases identical to TRBD1. CDR1 is SQVTM and CDR2 is ANQGSEA in the germline V gene. The CDR3 runs to 14 residues. With 3 bases clipped from V and 6 bases from J, the junction kept 9 bases outside the gene matches. The CDR3 here is CSVDFMTGVDGYTF. CDR3 sequence (DNA): TGCAGCGTTGATTTTATGACAGGGGTGGATGGCTACACCTTC.

The chain combines TRBV14 with TRBJ2-7; the match to TRBD2 covers 11 bases. Trimming at V came to 2 bases and at J to 7 bases, leaving 7 bases not matched to a gene. The V gene's germline CDR1 is SGHDN and CDR2 FVKESK. This CDR3 comprises 15 residues. This CDR3 reads CASSQKLAGAREQYF. The CDR3 DNA reads as TGTGCCAGCAGCCAAAAACTAGCGGGAGCCCGGGAGCAGTACTTC.

This clonotype occurred once. The chain has TRBV4-2 and TRBJ2-1, with D maybe TRBD2 (6 bases). The CDR3 spans 16 residues. Trimming pared 0 bases from V and 8 bases from J, leaving 17 bases between. Germline loops: CDR1 LGHNA, CDR2 YNFKEQ. The CDR3 sequence: CASSQEEGGRGDEQFF. The DNA for the CDR3 is TGTGCCAGCAGCCAAGAGGAAGGAGGGCGGGGCGATGAGCAGTTCTTC.

This chain links TRBV4-3 with TRBJ1-3; maybe TRBD1 (6 bases). The CDR3 extends over 17 amino acids. Per germline, CDR1 LGHNA and CDR2 YSLEER. Trimming shortened V by 0 bases and J by 4 bases, and 16 bases separated the two germline ends. CDR3 in DNA: TGCGCCAGCAGCCAAGATCTAGGGGGGAGGTTCGGAAACACCATATATTTT. Translating it yields CASSQDLGGRFGNTIYF.

The chain links TRBV7-9 to TRBJ1-1; D is perhaps TRBD1 (5 bases). The CDR3 has 14 amino acids. CDR1 SEHNR and CDR2 FQNEAQ come from the germline V gene (reference sequence). The V gene lost 4 bases and the J gene lost 10 bases, with 19 bases spanning the gap. CDR3 loop: CASSSPGRGYGAFF. In DNA form, the CDR3 reads TGTGCCAGCAGCTCCCCCGGGAGGGGCTACGGAGCTTTCTTT. The entire variable domain, with the rest obtained from reference TRBV7-9 and TRBJ1-1, is as follows: DTGVSQNPRHKITKRGQNVTFRCDPISEHNRLYWYRQTLGQGPEFLTYFQNEAQLEKSRLLSDRFSAERPKGSFSTLEIQRTEQGDSAMYLCASSSPGRGYGAFFGQGTRLTVV.

There are a few counts of this clonotype. The V and J genes are TRBV7-9 and TRBJ2-1; 8 nucleotides line up with TRBD2. CDR1 SEHNR and CDR2 FQNEAQ come from the germline V gene (reference sequence). This CDR3 is built from 14 residues. The trim removed 1 base at V and 6 bases at J, leaving 2 bases unmatched. The CDR3 region is CASSLDGRANEQFF. As DNA, the CDR3 is TGTGCCAGCAGCTTAGACGGGAGGGCCAATGAGCAGTTCTTC.

Regarding this clonotype: This CDR3 fails to terminate in the conserved phenylalanine or tryptophan, so it likely reflects a read error. The chain employs TRBV5-1 and TRBJ1-2; D call uncertain. The V and J ends lost 5 bases and 4 bases respectively, with 12 bases between them. The CDR3 sequence is 13 residues long. The germline gives CDR1 SGHRS, CDR2 YFSETQ. CDR3 bases: TGCGCCAGCAGGGGGAATTTGGGCTATGGCTACACCCTC. It encodes CASRGNLGYGYTL.

V is TRBV5-1 and J is TRBJ1-1, with D maybe TRBD1 (5 bases). The CDR3 has 14 residues. With 3 bases removed from V and 7 bases from J, the gap between germline ends came to 16 bases. The germline V gene encodes CDR1 SGHRS and CDR2 YFSETQ. The DNA for the CDR3 is TGCGCCAGCAGCTCCTCGACGGGAGGGGTTGAAGCTTTCTTT. It encodes CASSSSTGGVEAFF. Using reference TRBV5-1 and TRBJ1-1 for the parts outside the CDR3, the full variable domain is KAGVTQTPRYLIKTRGQQVTLSCSPISGHRSVSWYQQTPGQGLQFLFEYFSETQRNKGNFPGRFSGRQFSNSRSEMNVSTLELGDSALYLCASSSSTGGVEAFFGQGTRLTVV.

This sequence joins TRBV27 and TRBJ1-6; tentative D call: TRBD1 (5 bases). Germline V CDR1 and CDR2: MNHEY, SMNVEV (reference sequence). Between the trimmed V and J ends, which lost 6 bases and 10 bases, there was a span of 13 bases. This CDR3 region has 13 residues. CDR3 DNA sequence: TGTGCCAGCAGGCCCGGGACTCGGTCACCCCTCCACTTT. This translates into CASRPGTRSPLHF.

The chain links TRBV7-9 to TRBJ2-1; D possibly uses TRBD1 or TRBD2 (6 bases each). Germline CDR1 and CDR2: SEHNR and FQNEAQ (reference sequence). Trimming removed 4 bases from V and 4 bases from J, with 14 bases in between. The CDR3 loop spans 15 amino acids. DNA of the CDR3: TGTGCCAGCAGCTCAGGGGACTTCACATACAATGAGCAGTTCTTC. As protein: CASSSGDFTYNEQFF.

The chain recombines TRBV5-1 with TRBJ2-7; the D gene is possibly TRBD1 (6 bases). Germline CDR1 reads SGHRS; CDR2 reads YFSETQ. Trimming pared 0 bases from V and 6 bases from J, leaving 16 bases between. This CDR3 has 15 amino acids. CDR3 bases: TGCGCCAGCAGCTTGGATGGACAGCCGAGGGGCGAGCAGTACTTC. Its translation is CASSLDGQPRGEQYF.

The chain is built from TRBV3-1 and TRBJ2-5; TRBD2 aligns across 7 bases. Trimming at V came to 0 bases and at J to 7 bases, leaving 5 bases not matched to a gene. CDR1 and CDR2 from the germline V gene are LGHDT and YNNKEL (reference sequence). This CDR3 contains 14 residues. The CDR3 protein is CASSQEPGLPTQYF. The CDR3 region has the DNA TGTGCCAGCAGCCAAGAACCGGGACTACCGACCCAGTACTTC.

The genes are TRBV20-1 and TRBJ2-1, with D unclear. The CDR3 has 14 residues. The germline V gene encodes CDR1 DFQATT and CDR2 SNEGSKA (reference sequence). V lost 6 bases and J 0 bases, leaving 12 bases between the germline ends. CDR3 DNA sequence: TGCAGTGCCCTAAGGGTTAGCTCCTACAATGAGCAGTTCTTC. This codes for CSALRVSSYNEQFF.

This clonotype was detected a few times. The chain couples TRBV7-9 to TRBJ2-7; 13 nucleotides align to TRBD2. The CDR3 consists of 16 residues. Losses at the gene ends were 1 base for V and 5 bases for J; bases not matched to a gene: 5. The germline gives CDR1 SEHNR, CDR2 FQNEAQ (reference sequence). DNA of the CDR3: TGTGCCAGCAGCTTAGGGCGACTAGCGGGAGGAGACGAGCAGTACTTC. It is translated as CASSLGRLAGGDEQYF.